This T cell receptor (beta chain) was retrieved from a study of T cell responses to AZD1222 COVID-19 vaccine. Findings and caveats of the study: In the spike-specific TCR repertoire, nearly half reportedly target unmutated variant regions.

With regard to this clone: What it binds is unknown.

Method: immunoSEQ multiplex PCR; TCRdb's copy keeps in-frame clones and lacks some. The top ten hold about 1.5% of the sample, which has some 120,000 clones, about 90% seen once. Trimming at V came to 1 base and at J to 2 bases, leaving 0 bases not matched to a gene. CDR3 size: 14 residues. Per the germline V gene, CDR1 is GTSNPN and CDR2 is SVGIG (reference sequence). This sequence originates from an adult in good health. The V and J genes are TRBV30 and TRBJ1-5, with 9 positions matching TRBD1. The sequenced sample was peripheral blood, obtained on day 0 of AZD1222 vaccination. CDR3 sequence reads: CAWSGTGGNQPQHF. The CDR3 coding sequence is TGTGCCTGGAGTGGGACAGGGGGCAATCAGCCCCAGCATTTT.